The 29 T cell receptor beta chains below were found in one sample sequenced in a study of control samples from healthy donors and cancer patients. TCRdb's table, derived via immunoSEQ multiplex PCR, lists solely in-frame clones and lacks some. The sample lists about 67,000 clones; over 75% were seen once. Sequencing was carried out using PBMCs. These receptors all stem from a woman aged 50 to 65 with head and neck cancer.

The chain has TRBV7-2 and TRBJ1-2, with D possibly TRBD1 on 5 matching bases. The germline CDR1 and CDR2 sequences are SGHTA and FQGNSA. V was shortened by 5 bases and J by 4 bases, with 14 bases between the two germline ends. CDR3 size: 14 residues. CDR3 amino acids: CASSLRPGPYGYTF. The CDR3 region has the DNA TGTGCCAGCAGCCTCCGACCGGGACCCTATGGCTACACCTTC.

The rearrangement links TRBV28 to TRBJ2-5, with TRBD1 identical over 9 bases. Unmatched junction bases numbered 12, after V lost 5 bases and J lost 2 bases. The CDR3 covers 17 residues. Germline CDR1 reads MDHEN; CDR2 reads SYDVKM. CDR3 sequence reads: CASSGATGTGIQETQYF. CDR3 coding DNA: TGTGCCAGCAGTGGGGCTACCGGGACAGGGATACAAGAGACCCAGTACTTC.

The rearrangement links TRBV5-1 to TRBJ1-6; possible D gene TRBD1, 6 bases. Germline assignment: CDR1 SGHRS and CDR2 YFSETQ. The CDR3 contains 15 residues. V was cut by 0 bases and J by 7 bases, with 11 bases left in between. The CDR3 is CASSLDRAGNSPLHF. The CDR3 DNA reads TGCGCCAGCAGCTTGGACAGGGCAGGCAATTCACCCCTCCACTTT. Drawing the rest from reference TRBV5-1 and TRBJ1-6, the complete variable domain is KAGVTQTPRYLIKTRGQQVTLSCSPISGHRSVSWYQQTPGQGLQFLFEYFSETQRNKGNFPGRFSGRQFSNSRSEMNVSTLELGDSALYLCASSLDRAGNSPLHFGNGTRLTVT.

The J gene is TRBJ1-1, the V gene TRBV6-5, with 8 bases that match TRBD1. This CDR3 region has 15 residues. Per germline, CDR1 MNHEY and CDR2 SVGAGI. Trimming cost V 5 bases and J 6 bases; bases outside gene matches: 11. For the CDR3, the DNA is TGTGCCAGCAGTCTCGGACAGGGTCTTTTACCTGAAGCTTTCTTT. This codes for CASSLGQGLLPEAFF.

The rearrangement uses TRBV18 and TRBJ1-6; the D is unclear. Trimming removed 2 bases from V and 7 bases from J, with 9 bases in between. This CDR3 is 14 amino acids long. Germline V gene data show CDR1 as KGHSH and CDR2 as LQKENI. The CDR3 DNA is TGTGCCAGCTCACCAACGGGAGGAAATTCACCCCTCCACTTT. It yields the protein CASSPTGGNSPLHF.

The CDR3 loop reads CASSQQYEQYF. The CDR3 DNA reads TGTGCCAGCAGCCAACAGTACGAGCAGTACTTC. The chain uses TRBV3-1 (or the pseudogene TRBV3-2) and TRBJ2-7; D unresolved. Germline CDR1 LGHDT, CDR2 YNNKEL (reference sequence). Trimming removed 2 bases from V and 4 bases from J, with 3 bases in between. The CDR3 is 11 amino acids.

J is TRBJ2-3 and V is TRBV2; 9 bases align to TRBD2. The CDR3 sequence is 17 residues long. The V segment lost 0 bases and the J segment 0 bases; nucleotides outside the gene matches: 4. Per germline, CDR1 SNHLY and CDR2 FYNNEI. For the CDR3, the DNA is TGTGCCAGCAGTGAAGCAGTAGCGGGGGTTAGCACAGATACGCAGTATTTT. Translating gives CASSEAVAGVSTDTQYF.

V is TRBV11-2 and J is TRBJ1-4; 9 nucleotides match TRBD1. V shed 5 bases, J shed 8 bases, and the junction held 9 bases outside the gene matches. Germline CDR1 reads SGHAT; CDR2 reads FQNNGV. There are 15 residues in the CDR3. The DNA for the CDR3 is TGTGCCAGCAGCCGCGGGACAGGGCAACGGGAAAAACTGTTTTTT. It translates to CASSRGTGQREKLFF.

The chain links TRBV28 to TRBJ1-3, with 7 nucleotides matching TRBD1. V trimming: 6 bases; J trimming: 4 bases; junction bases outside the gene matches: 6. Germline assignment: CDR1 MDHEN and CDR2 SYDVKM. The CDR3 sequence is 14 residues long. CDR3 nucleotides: TGTGCCAGCAGGCCACAGGGGCACGGAAACACCATATATTTT. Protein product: CASRPQGHGNTIYF.

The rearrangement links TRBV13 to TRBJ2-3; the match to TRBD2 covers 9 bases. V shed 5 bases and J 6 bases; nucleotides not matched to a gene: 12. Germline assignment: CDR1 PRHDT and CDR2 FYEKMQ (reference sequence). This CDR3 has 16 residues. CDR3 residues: CASSHRRGGAGDTQYF. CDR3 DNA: TGTGCCAGCAGCCACCGACGCGGGGGGGCGGGGGATACGCAGTATTTT.

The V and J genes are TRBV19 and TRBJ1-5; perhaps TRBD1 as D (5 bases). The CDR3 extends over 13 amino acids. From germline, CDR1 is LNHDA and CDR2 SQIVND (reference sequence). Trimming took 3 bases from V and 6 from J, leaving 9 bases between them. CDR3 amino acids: CASSIRVGQPQHF. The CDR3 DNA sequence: TGTGCCAGTAGTATCAGGGTTGGTCAGCCCCAGCATTTT. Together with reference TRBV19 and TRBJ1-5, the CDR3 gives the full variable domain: DGGITQSPKYLFRKEGQNVTLSCEQNLNHDAMYWYRQDPGQGLRLIYYSQIVNDFQKGDIAEGYSVSREKKESFPLTVTSAQKNPTAFYLCASSIRVGQPQHFGDGTRLSIL.

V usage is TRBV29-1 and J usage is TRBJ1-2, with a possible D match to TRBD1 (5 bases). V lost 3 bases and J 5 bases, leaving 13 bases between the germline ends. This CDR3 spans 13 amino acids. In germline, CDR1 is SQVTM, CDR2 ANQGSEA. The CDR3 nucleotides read TGCAGCGTTGACGAGGGGCCTGGTTATGGCTACACCTTC. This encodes CSVDEGPGYGYTF.

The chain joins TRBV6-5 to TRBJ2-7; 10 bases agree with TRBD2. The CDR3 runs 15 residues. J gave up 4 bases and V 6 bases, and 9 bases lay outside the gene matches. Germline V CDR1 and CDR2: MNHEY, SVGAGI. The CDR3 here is CASSTAGGRLYEQYF. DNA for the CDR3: TGTGCCAGCAGCACAGCGGGGGGGCGATTATACGAGCAGTACTTC.

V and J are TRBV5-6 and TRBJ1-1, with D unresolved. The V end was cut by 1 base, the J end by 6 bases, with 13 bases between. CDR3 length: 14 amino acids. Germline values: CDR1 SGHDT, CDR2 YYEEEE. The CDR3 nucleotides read TGTGCCAGCAGCTTGCGGAGTGCGGTGGCTGAAGCTTTCTTT. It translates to CASSLRSAVAEAFF. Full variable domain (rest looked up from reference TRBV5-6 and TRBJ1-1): DAGVTQSPTHLIKTRGQQVTLRCSPKSGHDTVSWYQQALGQGPQFIFQYYEEEERQRGNFPDRFSGHQFPNYSSELNVNALLLGDSALYLCASSLRSAVAEAFFGQGTRLTVV.

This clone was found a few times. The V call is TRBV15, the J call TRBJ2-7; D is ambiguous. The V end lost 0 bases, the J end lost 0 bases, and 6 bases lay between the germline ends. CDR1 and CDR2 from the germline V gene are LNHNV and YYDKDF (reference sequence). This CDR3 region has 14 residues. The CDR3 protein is CATSREPRSYEQYF. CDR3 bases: TGTGCCACCAGCAGAGAACCCCGCTCCTACGAGCAGTACTTC.

As DNA, the CDR3 is TGTGCCAGCAGCTCTCAGGAGAAAGGTAATCATCAGCCCCAGCATTTT. As protein: CASSSQEKGNHQPQHF. The chain couples TRBV21-1 to TRBJ1-5. TRBV21-1 is deemed a pseudogene. The CDR3 loop spans 16 amino acids.

The CDR3 sequence is CASSGAVFRDTQYF. The CDR3 DNA follows: TGCGCCAGCAGCGGGGCTGTTTTCAGGGATACGCAGTATTTT. V gene TRBV5-1 combines with J gene TRBJ2-3; D perhaps matches TRBD1 (5 bases). The V end was cut by 4 bases, the J end by 6 bases, with 15 bases between. Germline V lookup: CDR1 SGHRS, CDR2 YFSETQ. This CDR3 is 14 amino acids long. The full variable domain, its missing parts supplied by reference TRBV5-1 and TRBJ2-3, is KAGVTQTPRYLIKTRGQQVTLSCSPISGHRSVSWYQQTPGQGLQFLFEYFSETQRNKGNFPGRFSGRQFSNSRSEMNVSTLELGDSALYLCASSGAVFRDTQYFGPGTRLTVL.

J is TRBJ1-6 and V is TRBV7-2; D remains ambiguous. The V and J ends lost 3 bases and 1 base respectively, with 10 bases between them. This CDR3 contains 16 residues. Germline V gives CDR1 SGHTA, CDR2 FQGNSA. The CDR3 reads CASSFRDTSYNSPLHF. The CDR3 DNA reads TGTGCCAGCAGCTTTCGAGACACTTCCTATAATTCACCCCTCCACTTT.

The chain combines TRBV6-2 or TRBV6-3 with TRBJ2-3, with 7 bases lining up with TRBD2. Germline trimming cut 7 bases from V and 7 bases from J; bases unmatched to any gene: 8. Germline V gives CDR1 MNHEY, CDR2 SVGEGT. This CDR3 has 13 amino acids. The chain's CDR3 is CASTPGGYHTQYF. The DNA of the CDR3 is TGTGCCAGCACCCCCGGGGGGTACCATACGCAGTATTTT.

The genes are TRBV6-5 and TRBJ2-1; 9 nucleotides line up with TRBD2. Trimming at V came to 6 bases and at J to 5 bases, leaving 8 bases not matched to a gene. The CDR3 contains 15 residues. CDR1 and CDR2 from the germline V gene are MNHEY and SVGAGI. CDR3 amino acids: CASRRERGAHNEQFF. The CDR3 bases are TGTGCCAGCAGGCGTGAGCGGGGGGCACACAATGAGCAGTTCTTC.

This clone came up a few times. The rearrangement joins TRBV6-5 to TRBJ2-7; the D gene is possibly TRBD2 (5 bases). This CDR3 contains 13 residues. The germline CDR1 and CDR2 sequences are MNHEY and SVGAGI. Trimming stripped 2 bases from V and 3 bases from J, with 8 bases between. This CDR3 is CASSYGERYEQYF. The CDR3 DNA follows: TGTGCCAGCAGTTACGGGGAGCGCTACGAGCAGTACTTC.

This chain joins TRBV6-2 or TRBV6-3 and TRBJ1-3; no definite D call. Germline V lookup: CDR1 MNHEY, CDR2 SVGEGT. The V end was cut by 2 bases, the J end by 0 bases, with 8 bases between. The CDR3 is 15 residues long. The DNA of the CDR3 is TGTGCCAGCAGTTACGGGGAAGCCTCTGGAAACACCATATATTTT. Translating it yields CASSYGEASGNTIYF.

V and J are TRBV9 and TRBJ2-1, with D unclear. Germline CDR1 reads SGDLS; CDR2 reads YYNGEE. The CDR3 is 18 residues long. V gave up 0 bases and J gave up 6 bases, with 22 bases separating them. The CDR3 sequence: CASSVDPSRRRSGNEQFF. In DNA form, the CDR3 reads TGTGCCAGCAGCGTAGACCCTTCGCGCCGACGCTCCGGCAATGAGCAGTTCTTC.

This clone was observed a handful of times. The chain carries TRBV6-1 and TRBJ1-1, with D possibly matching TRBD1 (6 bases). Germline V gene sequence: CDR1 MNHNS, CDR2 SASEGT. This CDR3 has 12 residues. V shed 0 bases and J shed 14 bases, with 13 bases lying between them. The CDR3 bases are TGTGCCAGCAGTGAAGCGGGACACCGTTGGTTCTTT. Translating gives CASSEAGHRWFF.

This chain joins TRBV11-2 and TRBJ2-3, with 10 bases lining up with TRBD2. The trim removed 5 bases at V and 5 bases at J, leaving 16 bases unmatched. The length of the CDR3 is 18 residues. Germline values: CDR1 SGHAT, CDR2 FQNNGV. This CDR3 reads CASSPIGERGGRGDTQYF. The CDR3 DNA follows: TGTGCCAGCAGCCCCATCGGGGAGCGGGGGGGCCGGGGAGATACGCAGTATTTT. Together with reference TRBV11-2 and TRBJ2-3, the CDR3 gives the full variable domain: EAGVAQSPRYKIIEKRQSVAFWCNPISGHATLYWYQQILGQGPKLLIQFQNNGVVDDSQLPKDRFSAERLKGVDSTLKIQPAKLEDSAVYLCASSPIGERGGRGDTQYFGPGTRLTVL.

CDR3 region: CASSMSSHQPQHF. The CDR3 DNA is TGTGCCAGTAGTATGTCTTCCCATCAGCCCCAGCATTTT. The chain joins TRBV19 to TRBJ1-5, with D unresolved. V was cut by 3 bases and J by 5 bases, with 8 bases left in between. Germline assignment: CDR1 LNHDA and CDR2 SQIVND (reference sequence). This CDR3 contains 13 residues.

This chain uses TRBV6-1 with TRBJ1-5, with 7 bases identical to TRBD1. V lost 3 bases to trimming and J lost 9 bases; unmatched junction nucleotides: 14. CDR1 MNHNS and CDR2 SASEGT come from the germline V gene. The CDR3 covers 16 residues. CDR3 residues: CASSDPRRGQFGPQHF. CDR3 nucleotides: TGTGCCAGCAGTGACCCCCGGCGGGGACAGTTCGGGCCCCAGCATTTT.

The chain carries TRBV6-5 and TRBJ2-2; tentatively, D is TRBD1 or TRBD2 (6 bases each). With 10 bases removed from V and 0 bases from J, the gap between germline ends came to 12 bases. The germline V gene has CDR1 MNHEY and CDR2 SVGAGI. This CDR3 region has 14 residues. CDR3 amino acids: CATPGGPNTGELFF. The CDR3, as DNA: TGTGCCACCCCCGGGGGCCCGAACACCGGGGAGCTGTTTTTT.

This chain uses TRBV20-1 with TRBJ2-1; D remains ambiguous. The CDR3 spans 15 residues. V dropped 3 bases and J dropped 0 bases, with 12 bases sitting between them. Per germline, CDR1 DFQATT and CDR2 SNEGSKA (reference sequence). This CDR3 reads CSASDRALSYNEQFF. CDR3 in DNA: TGCAGTGCTAGTGACCGGGCCCTCTCCTACAATGAGCAGTTCTTC.